This T cell receptor beta chain was captured by sequencing in a study of tumor-infiltrating lymphocytes in oesophageal squamous cell carcinoma. Unmatched junction bases numbered 8, after V lost 5 bases and J lost 5 bases. Per the germline V gene, CDR1 is SGHVS and CDR2 is FQNEAQ. The CDR3 runs to 14 residues. This clonotype was counted a few times. TCRdb redid the calling of the PCR reads with MiXCR, one entry per CDR3 protein. There are 9,000 to 13,000 distinct CDR3 sequences in the sample; roughly 60% occur only once, and approximately 30% lies in the top ten. Material: esophageal tumor tissue. The receptor comes from a male donor with esophageal squamous cell carcinoma. The chain carries TRBV7-8 and TRBJ2-7, with 8 bases aligning to TRBD1. CDR3 sequence reads: CASSARQGIDEQYF. CDR3 nucleotide sequence: TGTGCCAGCAGCGCAAGACAGGGGATCGACGAGCAGTACTTC.